This record concerns one T cell receptor beta chain sequence. The source of the sample is a study of CD8+ T cells in alopecia areata. Treatment noted: oral pan-JAK inhibitor, 5-10 mg twice daily. Sorting of CD4+ and CD8+ T cells was performed on PBMCs. Extraction of RNA preceded its reverse transcription into cDNA, which served as the sequencing template. Generated by immunoSEQ multiplex PCR, the TCRdb table keeps only in-frame clones and is missing some. Found here are fewer than 250,000 clones, more than 55% of them singletons; the top ten hold 1.3%. V was pared by 3 bases and J by 4 bases, with 9 bases between. The germline V gene has CDR1 SQVTM and CDR2 ANQGSEA. The CDR3 is made up of 12 amino acids.

The chain uses TRBV29-1 and TRBJ1-2; no firm D call. The sample consisted of CD4+ T cells sorted from blood, taken at week 49, from a patient treated with tofacitinib. This TCR was sampled from a human donor with alopecia areata. CDR3 residues: CSVDPDTYGYTF. The DNA of the CDR3 is TGCAGCGTTGATCCCGACACCTATGGCTACACCTTC. Full variable domain (remainder filled in from reference TRBV29-1 and TRBJ1-2): SAVISQKPSRDICQRGTSLTIQCQVDSQVTMMFWYRQQPGQSLTLIATANQGSEATYESGFVIDKFPISRPNLTFSTLTVSNMSPEDSSIYLCSVDPDTYGYTFGSGTRLTVV.